This T cell receptor (beta chain) was captured by sequencing in a study of shared clonotypes between healthy human individuals. Each donor was a Caucasian adult residing in Nashville, Tennessee. Researchers reported that CD8 memory united CD45RO+ cells with CCR7-negative CD45RA+ TemRA cells. This clone was seen a single time. Several immunoSEQ plates received, in even portions, the genomic DNA of each subset. Per sorted-subset replicate PCR, input was approximately 210 ng DNA, representing 30,000 to 35,000 T cell genomes. The protocol was immunoSEQ multiplex PCR, while the TCRdb copy is restricted to in-frame clones and leaves out a portion. The top ten hold approximately 25% of the sample, which has roughly 120,000 clones, under 70% seen once. Sequenced sample: memory CD8+ T cells sorted from blood. Subset noted: CD45RO+ cells pooled with CCR7-negative TemRA cells. This sequence originates from a woman in her 30s in good health.

The CDR3 nucleotides read TGCGCCAGCAGCCGGACTAGCGGGAGCACAGATACGCAGTATTTT. Translated: CASSRTSGSTDTQYF. The V gene is TRBV5-1, the J gene TRBJ2-3; TRBD2 matches 11 bases. CDR3 length: 15 residues. Per the germline V gene, CDR1 is SGHRS and CDR2 is YFSETQ. V was clipped by 4 bases and J by 0 bases; unmatched bases: 1. The entire variable domain, with the rest obtained from reference TRBV5-1 and TRBJ2-3, is as follows: KAGVTQTPRYLIKTRGQQVTLSCSPISGHRSVSWYQQTPGQGLQFLFEYFSETQRNKGNFPGRFSGRQFSNSRSEMNVSTLELGDSALYLCASSRTSGSTDTQYFGPGTRLTVL.